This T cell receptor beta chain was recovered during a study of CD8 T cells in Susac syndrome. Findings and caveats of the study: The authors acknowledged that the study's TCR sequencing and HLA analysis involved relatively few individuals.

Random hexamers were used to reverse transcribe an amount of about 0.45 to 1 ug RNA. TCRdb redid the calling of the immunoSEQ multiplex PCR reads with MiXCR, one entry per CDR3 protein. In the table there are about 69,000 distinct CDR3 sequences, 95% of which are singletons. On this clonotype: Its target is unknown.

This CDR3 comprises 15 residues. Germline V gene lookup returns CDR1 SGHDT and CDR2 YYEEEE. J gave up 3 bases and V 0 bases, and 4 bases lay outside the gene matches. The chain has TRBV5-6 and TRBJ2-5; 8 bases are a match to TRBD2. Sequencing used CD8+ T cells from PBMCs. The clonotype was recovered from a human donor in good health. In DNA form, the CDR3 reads TGTGCCAGCAGCTTGGCCGGGGGGGCTGAAGAGACCCAGTACTTC. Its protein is CASSLAGGAEETQYF.